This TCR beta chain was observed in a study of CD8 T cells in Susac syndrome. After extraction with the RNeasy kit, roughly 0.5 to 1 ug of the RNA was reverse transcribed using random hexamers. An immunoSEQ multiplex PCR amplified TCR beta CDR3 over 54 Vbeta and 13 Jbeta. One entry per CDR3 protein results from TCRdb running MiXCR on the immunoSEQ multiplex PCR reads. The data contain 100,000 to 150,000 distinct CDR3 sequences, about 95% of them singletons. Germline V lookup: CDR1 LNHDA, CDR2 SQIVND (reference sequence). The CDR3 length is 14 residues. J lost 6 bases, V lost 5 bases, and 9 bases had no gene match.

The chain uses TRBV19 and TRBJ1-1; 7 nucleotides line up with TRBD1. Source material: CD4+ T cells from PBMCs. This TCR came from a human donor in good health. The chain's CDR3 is CASSRPSTGPEAFF. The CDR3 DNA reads TGTGCCAGTAGTCGTCCATCGACAGGGCCTGAAGCTTTCTTT.